One sample yielded the 27 T cell receptor beta chains listed below, sequenced in a study of T cell responses to AZD1222 COVID-19 vaccine (dated by TCRdb to 2020 to 2023). Library method: the immunoSEQ multiplex PCR assay. What TCRdb holds here is the immuneACCESS table cut down to in-frame rearrangements. Part of the clones is not present; checked against another copy, under half of the missing clones reflect an unresolved V gene, and the others are unexplained. Counted in this sample were over 120,000 clones; 93% of them appeared once. The top ten hold approximately 12% of the sample. The time point label of this sample denotes: sample from adult after SARS-CoV-2 infection, after symptom onset. Material: peripheral blood, obtained after recovery from COVID-19. These TCRs come from an adult who had recovered from COVID-19.

The rearrangement uses TRBV11-3 and TRBJ1-1; 12 bases agree with TRBD1. Germline V CDR1 and CDR2: SGHNT, YENEEA. The CDR3 consists of 19 residues. V gave up 0 bases and J gave up 8 bases; unmatched junction bases: 16. The CDR3 nucleotides read TGTGCCAGCAGCTTAGACAGGGCCGGGACAGGGGGCAGGGTATGGGAAGCTTTCTTT. Its translation: CASSLDRAGTGGRVWEAFF.

This rearrangement joins TRBV20-1 to TRBJ2-3; 7 bases match TRBD2. The CDR3 totals 15 residues. V lost 3 bases, J lost 2 bases, and 8 bases stayed unmatched. The germline gives CDR1 DFQATT, CDR2 SNEGSKA (reference sequence). Here the CDR3 reads CSASRGGSYTDTQYF. Written as DNA, the CDR3 is TGCAGTGCTAGTCGGGGCGGGAGTTACACAGATACGCAGTATTTT.

The chain is built from TRBV2 and TRBJ1-5; 12 nucleotides agree with TRBD1. With 8 bases clipped from V and 6 bases from J, the junction kept 5 bases outside the gene matches. Germline V CDR1 and CDR2: SNHLY, FYNNEI. This CDR3 comprises 14 residues. CDR3 protein: CASGGQGASQPQHF. The CDR3 coding sequence is TGTGCCAGCGGGGGACAGGGGGCTAGTCAGCCCCAGCATTTT.

The chain uses TRBV18 and TRBJ2-1; the D gene could be TRBD1 or TRBD2 (5 bases each). The CDR3 is 14 residues long. The V gene lost 2 bases and the J gene lost 2 bases, with 7 bases spanning the gap. Germline V gene sequence: CDR1 KGHSH, CDR2 LQKENI. The CDR3 loop is CASSPGTTYNEQFF. Here the CDR3 DNA reads TGTGCCAGCTCACCAGGGACCACCTACAATGAGCAGTTCTTC. Complete variable domain (other parts from reference TRBV18 and TRBJ2-1): NAGVMQNPRHLVRRRGQEARLRCSPMKGHSHVYWYRQLPEEGLKFMVYLQKENIIDESGMPKERFSAEFPKEGPSILRIQQVVRGDSAAYFCASSPGTTYNEQFFGPGTRLTVL.

The chain uses TRBV19 and TRBJ2-1; no definite D call. The CDR3 totals 14 residues. Germline CDR1 reads LNHDA; CDR2 reads SQIVND (reference sequence). The ends were cut back, 6 bases at V and 5 bases at J, with 14 bases in the middle. The CDR3 sequence is CASSNSWQDNEQFF. CDR3 sequence (DNA): TGTGCCAGTAGCAATAGTTGGCAGGACAATGAGCAGTTCTTC.

Written as DNA, the CDR3 is TGTGCTAGTGGTTTGGTGTCGTCTAGCGGCCTTTCTATGTACGAGCAGTACTTC. This translates into CASGLVSSSGLSMYEQYF. The gene calls are TRBV12-5 and TRBJ2-7; 7 nucleotides align to TRBD2. Trimming cost V 0 bases and J 4 bases; bases outside gene matches: 15. The CDR3 runs 18 residues. In germline, CDR1 is LGHNT, CDR2 FRNRAP.

The table lists this clone with a count of one. V usage is TRBV24-1 and J usage is TRBJ2-3, with 9 bases aligning to TRBD1. V lost 9 bases and J lost 2; bases outside the gene matches: 2. In germline, CDR1 is KGHDR, CDR2 SFDVKD. The CDR3 consists of 13 residues. For the CDR3, the DNA is TGTGCCACCCGGGACAGGGCCACAGATACGCAGTATTTT. It specifies CATRDRATDTQYF.

DNA for the CDR3: TGTGCCAGCAGCGTTGGGACAGCTTCGATGAACACTGAAGCTTTCTTT. Translated: CASSVGTASMNTEAFF. The chain carries TRBV9 and TRBJ1-1, with 7 positions matching TRBD1. The CDR3 has 16 residues. Germline V gene lookup returns CDR1 SGDLS and CDR2 YYNGEE. V lost 2 bases, J lost 0 bases, and 7 bases stayed unmatched.

As for this clone: The sample has other DNA sequences that encode this CDR3 too. This sequence joins TRBV6-5 and TRBJ2-1; 12 bases fit TRBD2. V trimming: 5 bases; J trimming: 6 bases; junction bases outside the gene matches: 5. This CDR3 is 15 amino acids long. Germline CDR1 is MNHEY and CDR2 is SVGAGI. The CDR3 spells CASSTGTSGSNEQFF. The CDR3 coding sequence is TGTGCCAGCAGTACCGGGACTAGCGGGTCCAATGAGCAGTTCTTC.

This sequence joins TRBV4-1 and TRBJ1-5; 9 positions agree with TRBD1. This CDR3 has 15 residues. The V and J ends lost 4 bases and 4 bases, in that order; junction bases with no gene match: 5. The germline gives CDR1 MGHRA, CDR2 YSYEKL. As DNA, the CDR3 is TGCGCCAGCAGCCCCGGGACAGGGAGAAATCAGCCCCAGCATTTT. Its translation: CASSPGTGRNQPQHF.

The chain has TRBV2 and TRBJ2-3; the D gene could be TRBD1 or TRBD2 (6 bases each). Germline V gives CDR1 SNHLY, CDR2 FYNNEI. The CDR3 sequence is 16 residues long. The V end was cut by 7 bases, the J end by 3 bases, with 20 bases between. The CDR3 sequence is CASTGGEGGGTDTQYF. CDR3 coding DNA: TGTGCCAGCACCGGAGGTGAGGGGGGAGGAACAGATACGCAGTATTTT.

The CDR3 DNA sequence: TGCGCCAGCAGCCAAGGGTCCGGGGGGCAAGAGACCCAGTACTTC. Its translation is CASSQGSGGQETQYF. This rearrangement joins TRBV4-1 to TRBJ2-5; TRBD2 aligns across 7 bases. The CDR3 consists of 15 residues. Germline V gene sequence: CDR1 MGHRA, CDR2 YSYEKL. With V trimmed by 1 base and J by 2 bases, 4 bases remained unmatched.

The rearrangement links TRBV6-5 to TRBJ1-4; 10 bases match TRBD1. Germline values: CDR1 MNHEY, CDR2 SVGAGI. The CDR3 has 14 residues. The V and J ends lost 6 bases and 5 bases, in that order; junction bases with no gene match: 3. The CDR3 loop reads CASRKGQGNEKLFF. The CDR3, as DNA: TGTGCCAGCAGGAAGGGACAGGGGAATGAAAAACTGTTTTTT.

The CDR3 here is CASSVGWISEQFF. As DNA, the CDR3 is TGTGCCAGCAGCGTAGGCTGGATAAGTGAGCAGTTCTTC. This rearrangement joins TRBV9 to TRBJ2-1; D unclear. CDR3 length: 13 residues. The V gene's germline CDR1 is SGDLS and CDR2 YYNGEE. V lost 0 bases, J lost 9 bases, and 10 bases lay in between.

The chain carries TRBV10-3 and TRBJ2-6; D uncertain. Per the germline V gene, CDR1 is ENHRY and CDR2 is SYGVKD. Trimming pared 4 bases from V and 2 bases from J, leaving 12 bases between. The CDR3 covers 16 residues. The CDR3: CAISGQANPGANVLTF. CDR3 coding DNA: TGTGCCATCAGTGGGCAGGCTAACCCTGGGGCCAACGTCCTGACTTTC.

In its sample, this clone was seen a few times. DNA of the CDR3: TGTGCCAGCAGGCGGGACAGGGACGATTCACCCCTCCACTTT. This encodes CASRRDRDDSPLHF. The chain has TRBV6-6 and TRBJ1-6; TRBD1 agrees at 9 bases. CDR1 is MNHNY, CDR2 SVGAGI, per germline (reference sequence). The CDR3 consists of 14 residues. With V trimmed by 6 bases and J by 8 bases, 5 bases remained unmatched.

The J gene is TRBJ1-5, the V gene TRBV5-4; weak D call: TRBD1 (6 bases). The CDR3 loop spans 15 amino acids. V gave up 0 bases and J gave up 5 bases, with 12 bases separating them. CDR1 and CDR2 (germline): SGHNT, YYREEE (reference sequence). In nucleotides, the CDR3 is TGTGCCAGCAGCTTGGTACCAGGGGTCGATCAGCCCCAGCATTTT. Translated: CASSLVPGVDQPQHF.

The CDR3 spells CASSPLAGVRYEQYF. The CDR3 nucleotides are TGTGCCAGTAGTCCACTAGCGGGAGTAAGGTACGAGCAGTACTTC. The gene calls are TRBV19 and TRBJ2-7, with 11 bases fitting TRBD2. The CDR3 is 15 amino acids. The germline gives CDR1 LNHDA, CDR2 SQIVND (reference sequence). V lost 5 bases, J lost 4 bases, and 7 bases stayed unmatched.

With regard to this clone: The same CDR3 is also encoded by other DNA sequences in this sample. The rearrangement links TRBV28 to TRBJ2-7, with TRBD1 matching over 7 bases. The CDR3 spans 13 residues. Looked up from germline, CDR1 is MDHEN and CDR2 is SYDVKM. V lost 6 bases to trimming and J lost 2 bases; unmatched junction nucleotides: 4. The CDR3 DNA sequence: TGTGCCAGCAGCTCGGGACAGACCTACGAGCAGTACTTC. As protein: CASSSGQTYEQYF.

This rearrangement joins TRBV11-2 to TRBJ2-7; possibly TRBD1 for D (7 bases). This CDR3 has 14 amino acids. V was trimmed by 5 bases and J by 1 base, leaving 12 bases between them. Germline assignment: CDR1 SGHAT and CDR2 FQNNGV. The CDR3 is CASSPQGGSYEQYF. The DNA of the CDR3 is TGTGCCAGCAGCCCTCAGGGGGGTTCCTACGAGCAGTACTTC.

The chain combines TRBV28 with TRBJ2-1; 7 bases are shared with TRBD1. J gave up 9 bases and V 8 bases, and 16 bases lay outside the gene matches. The CDR3 is 15 residues long. CDR1 and CDR2 (germline): MDHEN, SYDVKM. The CDR3 sequence is CASYDRAAVLGEQFF. DNA for the CDR3: TGTGCCAGCTACGACAGGGCGGCAGTACTAGGTGAGCAGTTCTTC.

The CDR3: CASSQVFQWTDRDYGYTF. CDR3 sequence (DNA): TGTGCCAGCAGCCAAGTTTTTCAGTGGACTGACAGGGACTATGGCTACACCTTC. The V and J genes are TRBV3-1 (or the pseudogene TRBV3-2) and TRBJ1-2; 7 bases are shared with TRBD1. With V trimmed by 1 base and J by 3 bases, 14 bases remained unmatched. The CDR3 extends over 18 amino acids. Germline V CDR1 and CDR2: LGHDT, YNNKEL (reference sequence).

The chain is built from TRBV9 and TRBJ1-6; D is unresolved. Trimming removed 0 bases from V and 16 bases from J, with 23 bases in between. The CDR3 loop spans 16 amino acids. CDR1 is SGDLS, CDR2 YYNGEE, per germline. The CDR3 sequence: CASSVEGVYGSSPLHF. The CDR3 nucleotides read TGTGCCAGCAGCGTAGAAGGAGTATACGGCTCGTCCCCTCTCCACTTT.

This clone was seen just once. The chain combines TRBV6-1 with TRBJ2-4; D not certain. The V gene lost 1 base and the J gene lost 0 bases, with 7 bases spanning the gap. This CDR3 has 15 amino acids. The V gene's germline CDR1 is MNHNS and CDR2 SASEGT. The CDR3 loop is CASSEVTLAKNIQYF. Here the CDR3 DNA reads TGTGCCAGCAGTGAAGTGACACTAGCCAAAAACATTCAGTACTTC.

This clone was seen only once. The chain carries TRBV19 and TRBJ2-3; 8 positions match TRBD2. CDR3 length: 17 amino acids. With V trimmed by 2 bases and J by 1 base, 8 bases remained unmatched. CDR1 is LNHDA and CDR2 is SQIVND in the germline V gene (reference sequence). The CDR3 DNA is TGTGCCAGTAGTATACCTCCAGCGGGAGCGGGCACAGATACGCAGTATTTT. Encoded protein: CASSIPPAGAGTDTQYF.

The genes are TRBV2 and TRBJ1-2; TRBD1 aligns across 7 bases. This CDR3 spans 19 amino acids. Germline V gene lookup returns CDR1 SNHLY and CDR2 FYNNEI. V dropped 4 bases and J dropped 8; count of bases not matched to a gene: 25. CDR3 residues: CASSVIPGGEATPMRGYTF. CDR3 nucleotides: TGTGCCAGCAGTGTAATTCCAGGGGGAGAGGCCACCCCTATGCGCGGCTACACCTTC.

The V gene is TRBV3-1 (or the pseudogene TRBV3-2), the J gene TRBJ2-3, with D unclear. This CDR3 is built from 14 residues. Germline V CDR1 and CDR2: LGHDT, YNNKEL (reference sequence). V was pared by 1 base and J by 2 bases, with 7 bases between. The CDR3, as DNA: TGTGCCAGCAGCCAAGGGCAGGTCACAGATACGCAGTATTTT. Protein product: CASSQGQVTDTQYF.